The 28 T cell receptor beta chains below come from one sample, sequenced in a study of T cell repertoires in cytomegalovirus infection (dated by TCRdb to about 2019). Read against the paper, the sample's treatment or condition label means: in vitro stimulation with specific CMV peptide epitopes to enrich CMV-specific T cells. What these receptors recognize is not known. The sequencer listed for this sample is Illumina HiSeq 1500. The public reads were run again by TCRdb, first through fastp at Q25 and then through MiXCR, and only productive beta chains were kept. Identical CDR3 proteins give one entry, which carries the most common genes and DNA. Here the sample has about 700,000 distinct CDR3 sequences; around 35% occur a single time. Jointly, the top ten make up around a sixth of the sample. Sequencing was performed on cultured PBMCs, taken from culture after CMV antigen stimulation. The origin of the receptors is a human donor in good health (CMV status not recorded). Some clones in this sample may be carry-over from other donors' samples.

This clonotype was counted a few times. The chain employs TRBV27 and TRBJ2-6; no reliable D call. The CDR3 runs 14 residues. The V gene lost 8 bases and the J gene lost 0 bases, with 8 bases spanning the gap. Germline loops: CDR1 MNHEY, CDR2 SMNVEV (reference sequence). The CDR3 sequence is CASASGSGANVLTF. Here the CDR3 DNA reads TGTGCCAGCGCGTCGGGCTCTGGGGCCAACGTCCTGACTTTC. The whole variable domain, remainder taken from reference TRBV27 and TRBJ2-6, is EAQVTQNPRYLITVTGKKLTVTCSQNMNHEYMSWYRQDPGLGLRQIYYSMNVEVTDKGDVPEGYKVSRKEKRNFPLILESPSPNQTSLYFCASASGSGANVLTFGAGSRLTVL.

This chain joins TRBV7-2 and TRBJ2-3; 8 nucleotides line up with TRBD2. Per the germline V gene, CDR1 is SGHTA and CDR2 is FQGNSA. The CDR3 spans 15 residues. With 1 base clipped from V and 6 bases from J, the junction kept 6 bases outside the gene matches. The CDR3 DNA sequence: TGTGCCAGCAGCTTAGTCCTAGCGGGCCCCGATACGCAGTATTTT. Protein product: CASSLVLAGPDTQYF. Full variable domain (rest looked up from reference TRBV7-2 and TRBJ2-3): GAGVSQSPSNKVTEKGKDVELRCDPISGHTALYWYRQSLGQGLEFLIYFQGNSAPDKSGLPSDRFSAERTGGSVSTLTIQRTQQEDSAVYLCASSLVLAGPDTQYFGPGTRLTVL.

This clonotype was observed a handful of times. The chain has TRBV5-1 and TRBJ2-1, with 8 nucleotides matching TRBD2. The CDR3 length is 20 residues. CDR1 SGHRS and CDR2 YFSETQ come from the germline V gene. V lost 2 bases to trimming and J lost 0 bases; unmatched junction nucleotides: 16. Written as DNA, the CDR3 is TGCGCCAGCAGCTTTATAGCGGGGCGGGGACGAAGTAGCTCCTACAATGAGCAGTTCTTC. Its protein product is CASSFIAGRGRSSSYNEQFF.

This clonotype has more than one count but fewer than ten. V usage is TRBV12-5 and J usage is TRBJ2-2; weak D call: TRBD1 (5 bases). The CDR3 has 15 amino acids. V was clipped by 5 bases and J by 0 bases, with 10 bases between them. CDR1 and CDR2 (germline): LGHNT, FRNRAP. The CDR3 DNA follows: TGTGCTAGTGGTAGGGGTCAAACGAACACCGGGGAGCTGTTTTTT. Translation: CASGRGQTNTGELFF.

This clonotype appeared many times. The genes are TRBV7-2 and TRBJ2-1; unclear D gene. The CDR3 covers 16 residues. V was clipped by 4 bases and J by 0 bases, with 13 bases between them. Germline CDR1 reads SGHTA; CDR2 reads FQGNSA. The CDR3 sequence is CASSSEVYSSYNEQFF. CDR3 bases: TGTGCCAGCAGCTCCGAAGTCTATAGCTCCTACAATGAGCAGTTCTTC.

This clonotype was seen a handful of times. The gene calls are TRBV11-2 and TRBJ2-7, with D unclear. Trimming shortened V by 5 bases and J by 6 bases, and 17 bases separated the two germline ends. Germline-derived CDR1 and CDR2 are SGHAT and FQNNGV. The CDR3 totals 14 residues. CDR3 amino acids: CASSPVVATLEQYF. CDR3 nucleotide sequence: TGTGCCAGCAGCCCGGTGGTAGCCACCCTCGAGCAGTACTTC. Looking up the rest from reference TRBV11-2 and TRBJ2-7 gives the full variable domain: EAGVAQSPRYKIIEKRQSVAFWCNPISGHATLYWYQQILGQGPKLLIQFQNNGVVDDSQLPKDRFSAERLKGVDSTLKIQPAKLEDSAVYLCASSPVVATLEQYFGPGTRLTVT.

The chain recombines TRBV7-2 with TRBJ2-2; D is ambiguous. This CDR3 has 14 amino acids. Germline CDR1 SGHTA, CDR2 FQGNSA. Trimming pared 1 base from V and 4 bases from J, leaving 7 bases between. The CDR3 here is CASSLEAITGELFF. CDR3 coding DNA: TGTGCCAGCAGCTTAGAAGCCATCACCGGGGAGCTGTTTTTT.

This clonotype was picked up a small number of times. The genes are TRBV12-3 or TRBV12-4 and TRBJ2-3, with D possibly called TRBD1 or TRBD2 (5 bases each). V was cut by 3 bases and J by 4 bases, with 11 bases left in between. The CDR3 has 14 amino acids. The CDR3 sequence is CASSFPGAPDTQYF. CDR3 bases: TGTGCCAGCAGTTTCCCCGGGGCCCCAGATACGCAGTATTTT.

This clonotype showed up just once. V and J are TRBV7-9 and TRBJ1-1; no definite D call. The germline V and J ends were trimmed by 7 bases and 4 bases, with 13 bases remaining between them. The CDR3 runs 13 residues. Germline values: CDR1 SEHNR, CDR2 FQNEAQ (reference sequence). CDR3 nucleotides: TGTGCCAGCAATCCACCGGACGGCACTGAAGCTTTCTTT. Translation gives CASNPPDGTEAFF.

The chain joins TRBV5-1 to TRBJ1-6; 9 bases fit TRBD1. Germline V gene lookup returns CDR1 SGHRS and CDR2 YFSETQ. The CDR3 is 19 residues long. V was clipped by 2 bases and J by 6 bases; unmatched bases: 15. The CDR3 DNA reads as TGCGCCAGCAGCTTAATGGACAGGGGCCGGGGGGTCGGTAATTCACCCCTCCACTTT. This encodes CASSLMDRGRGVGNSPLHF. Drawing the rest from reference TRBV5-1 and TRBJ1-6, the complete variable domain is KAGVTQTPRYLIKTRGQQVTLSCSPISGHRSVSWYQQTPGQGLQFLFEYFSETQRNKGNFPGRFSGRQFSNSRSEMNVSTLELGDSALYLCASSLMDRGRGVGNSPLHFGNGTRLTVT.

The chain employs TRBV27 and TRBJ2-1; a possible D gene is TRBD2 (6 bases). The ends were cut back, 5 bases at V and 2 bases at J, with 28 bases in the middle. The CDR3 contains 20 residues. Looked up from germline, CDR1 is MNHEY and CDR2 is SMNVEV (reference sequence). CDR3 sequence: CASSIRRTWVAGSTYNEQFF. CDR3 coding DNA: TGTGCCAGCAGTATTCGACGGACGTGGGTGGCGGGATCCACCTACAATGAGCAGTTCTTC.

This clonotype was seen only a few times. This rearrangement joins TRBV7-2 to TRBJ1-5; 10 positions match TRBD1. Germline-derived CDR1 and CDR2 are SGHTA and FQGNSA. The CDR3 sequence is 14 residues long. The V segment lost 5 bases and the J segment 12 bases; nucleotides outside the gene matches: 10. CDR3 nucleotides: TGTGCCAGCAGCCCGGGACAGGGGACAAGGAGCCAGCATTTT. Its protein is CASSPGQGTRSQHF.

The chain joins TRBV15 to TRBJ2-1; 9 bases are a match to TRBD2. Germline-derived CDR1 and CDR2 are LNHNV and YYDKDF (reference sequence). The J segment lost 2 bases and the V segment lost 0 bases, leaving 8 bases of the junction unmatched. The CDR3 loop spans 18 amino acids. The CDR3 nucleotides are TGTGCCACCAGCAGAGATTCGGCAGGCGGGAGGGCCTACAATGAGCAGTTCTTC. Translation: CATSRDSAGGRAYNEQFF.

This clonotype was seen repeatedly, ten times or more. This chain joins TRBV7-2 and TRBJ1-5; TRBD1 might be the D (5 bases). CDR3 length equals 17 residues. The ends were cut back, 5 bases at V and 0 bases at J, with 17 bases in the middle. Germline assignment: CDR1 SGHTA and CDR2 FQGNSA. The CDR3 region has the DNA TGTGCCAGCAGCCCCTTTGGACGGGGCTATAGCAATCAGCCCCAGCATTTT. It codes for CASSPFGRGYSNQPQHF.

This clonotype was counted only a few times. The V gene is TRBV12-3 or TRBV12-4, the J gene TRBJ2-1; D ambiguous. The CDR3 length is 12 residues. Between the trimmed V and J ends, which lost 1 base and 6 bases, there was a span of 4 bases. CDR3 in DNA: TGTGCCAGCAGTTTAGAGCTCAATGAGCAGTTCTTC. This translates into CASSLELNEQFF.

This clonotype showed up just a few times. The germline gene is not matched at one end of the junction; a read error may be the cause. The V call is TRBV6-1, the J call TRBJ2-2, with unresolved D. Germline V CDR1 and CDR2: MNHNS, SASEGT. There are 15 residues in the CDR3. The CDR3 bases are TGTGCCAGCAGGGAAGGCCCTTTTAACACCGGGGAGCTGTTTTTT. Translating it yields CASREGPFNTGELFF.

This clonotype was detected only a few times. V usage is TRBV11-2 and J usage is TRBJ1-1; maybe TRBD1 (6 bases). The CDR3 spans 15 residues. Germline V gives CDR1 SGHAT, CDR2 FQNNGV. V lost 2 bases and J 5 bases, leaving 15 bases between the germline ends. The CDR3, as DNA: TGTGCCAGCAGCTTAAGGGGGGGGCGCATTACTGAAGCTTTCTTT. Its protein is CASSLRGGRITEAFF.

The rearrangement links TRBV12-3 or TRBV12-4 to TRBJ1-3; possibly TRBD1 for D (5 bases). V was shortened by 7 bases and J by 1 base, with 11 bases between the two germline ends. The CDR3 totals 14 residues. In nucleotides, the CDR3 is TGTGCCAGCAACCTGGGGGGGTCTGGAAACACCATATATTTT. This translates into CASNLGGSGNTIYF.

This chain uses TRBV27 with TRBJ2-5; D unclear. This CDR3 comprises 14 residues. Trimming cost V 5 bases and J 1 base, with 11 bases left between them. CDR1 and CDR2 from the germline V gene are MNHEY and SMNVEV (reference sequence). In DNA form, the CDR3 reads TGTGCCAGCAGTCGATTGGGGATCCAAGAGACCCAGTACTTC. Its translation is CASSRLGIQETQYF.

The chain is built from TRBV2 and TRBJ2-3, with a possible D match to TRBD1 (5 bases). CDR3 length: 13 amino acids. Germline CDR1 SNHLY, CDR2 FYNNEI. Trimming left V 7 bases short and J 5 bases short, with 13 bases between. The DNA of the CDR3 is TGTGCCAGCATCCCCGAAGGGGTAGATACGCAGTATTTT. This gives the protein CASIPEGVDTQYF.

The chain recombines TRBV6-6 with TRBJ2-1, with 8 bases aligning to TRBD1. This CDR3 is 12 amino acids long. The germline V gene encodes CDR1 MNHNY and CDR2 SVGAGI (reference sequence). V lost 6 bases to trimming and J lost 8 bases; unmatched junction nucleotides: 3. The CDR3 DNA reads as TGTGCCAGCAGCCAGGACAGGGATGAGCAGTTCTTC. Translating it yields CASSQDRDEQFF.

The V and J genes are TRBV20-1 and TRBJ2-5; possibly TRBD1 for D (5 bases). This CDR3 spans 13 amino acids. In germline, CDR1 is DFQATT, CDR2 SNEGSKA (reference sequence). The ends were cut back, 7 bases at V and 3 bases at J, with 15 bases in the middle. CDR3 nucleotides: TGCAGTGTTACAGGCAGGATAAAAGAGACCCAGTACTTC. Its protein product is CSVTGRIKETQYF.

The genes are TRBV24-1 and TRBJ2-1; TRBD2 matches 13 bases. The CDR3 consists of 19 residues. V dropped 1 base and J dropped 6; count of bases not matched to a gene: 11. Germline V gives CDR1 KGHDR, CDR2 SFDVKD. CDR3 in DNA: TGTGCCACCAGTGATTTAGGGACTAGCGGGACAGGCCCAATCAATGAGCAGTTCTTC. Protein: CATSDLGTSGTGPINEQFF.

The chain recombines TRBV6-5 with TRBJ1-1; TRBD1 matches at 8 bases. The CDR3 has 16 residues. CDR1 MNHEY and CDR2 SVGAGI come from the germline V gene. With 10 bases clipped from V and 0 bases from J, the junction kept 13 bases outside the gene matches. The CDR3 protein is CATKAGPGGMNTEAFF. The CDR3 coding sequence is TGTGCCACCAAAGCAGGGCCAGGGGGCATGAACACTGAAGCTTTCTTT.

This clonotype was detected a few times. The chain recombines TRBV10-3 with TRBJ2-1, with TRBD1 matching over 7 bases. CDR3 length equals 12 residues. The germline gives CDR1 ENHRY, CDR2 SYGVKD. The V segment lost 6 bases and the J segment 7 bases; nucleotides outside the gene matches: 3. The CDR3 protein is CAISPTGNEQFF. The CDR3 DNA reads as TGTGCCATCAGCCCGACAGGGAATGAGCAGTTCTTC.

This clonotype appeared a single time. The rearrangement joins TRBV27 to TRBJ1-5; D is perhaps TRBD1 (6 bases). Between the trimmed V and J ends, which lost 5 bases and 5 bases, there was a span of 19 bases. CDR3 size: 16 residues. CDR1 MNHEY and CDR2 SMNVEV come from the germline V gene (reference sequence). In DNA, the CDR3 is TGTGCCAGCAGTCATAGAAAAGGGGGGGTCTATCAGCCCCAGCATTTT. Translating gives CASSHRKGGVYQPQHF.

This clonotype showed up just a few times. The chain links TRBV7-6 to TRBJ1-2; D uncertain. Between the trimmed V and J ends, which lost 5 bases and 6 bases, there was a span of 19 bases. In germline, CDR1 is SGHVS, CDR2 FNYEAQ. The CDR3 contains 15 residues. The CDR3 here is CASSPMTEYWDGYTF. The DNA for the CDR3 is TGTGCCAGCAGCCCTATGACGGAGTATTGGGATGGCTACACCTTC. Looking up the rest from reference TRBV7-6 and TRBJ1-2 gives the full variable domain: GAGVSQSPRYKVTKRGQDVALRCDPISGHVSLYWYRQALGQGPEFLTYFNYEAQQDKSGLPNDRFSAERPEGSISTLTIQRTEQRDSAMYRCASSPMTEYWDGYTFGSGTRLTVV.

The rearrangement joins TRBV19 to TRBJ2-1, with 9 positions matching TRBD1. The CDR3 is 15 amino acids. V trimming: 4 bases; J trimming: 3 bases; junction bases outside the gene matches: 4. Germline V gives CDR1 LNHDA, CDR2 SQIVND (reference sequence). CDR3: CASSRRTGDYNEQFF. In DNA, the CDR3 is TGTGCCAGTAGTAGACGGACAGGGGACTACAATGAGCAGTTCTTC.